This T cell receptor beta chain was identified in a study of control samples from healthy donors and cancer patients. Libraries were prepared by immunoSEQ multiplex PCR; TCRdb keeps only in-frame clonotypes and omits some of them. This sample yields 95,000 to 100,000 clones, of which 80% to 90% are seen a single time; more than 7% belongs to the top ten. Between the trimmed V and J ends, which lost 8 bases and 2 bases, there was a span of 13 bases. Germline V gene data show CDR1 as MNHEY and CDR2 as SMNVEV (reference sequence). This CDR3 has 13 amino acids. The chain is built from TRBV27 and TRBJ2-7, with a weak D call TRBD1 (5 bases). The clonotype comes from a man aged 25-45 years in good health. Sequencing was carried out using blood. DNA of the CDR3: TGTGCCAGCGGCAGGGTAGGGACCTACGAGCAGTACTTC. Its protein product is CASGRVGTYEQYF.